The sequence of this T cell receptor (beta chain) was determined in a study of blood T cell repertoires in COVID-19. Study overall: There were acute and convalescent COVID-19 samples, and they came from the United States, Italy and Spain.

TCRdb's table, derived via immunoSEQ multiplex PCR, lists solely in-frame clones and lacks some. This repertoire shows about 320,000 clones, approximately 89% found once; its top ten account for around 10%. Seattle's cohort entered during active infection and was followed longitudinally. The sample was peripheral blood. This clonotype was sampled from a woman in her thirties with COVID-19, enrolled during active disease.

The CDR3 coding sequence is TGTGCCTGGAGTCCTGGGACTTTCCTAAGCTCCTATAATTCACCCCTCCACTTT. This gives the protein CAWSPGTFLSSYNSPLHF. V gene TRBV30 combines with J gene TRBJ1-6; D is perhaps TRBD1 (5 bases). Trimming removed 2 bases at V and 0 bases at J, with 17 bases between. There are 18 residues in the CDR3. CDR1 is GTSNPN and CDR2 is SVGIG in the germline V gene (reference sequence).